The 12 T cell receptor beta chains listed next were all sequenced from one sample in a study of T cell responses to AZD1222 COVID-19 vaccine. Only in-frame clones appear in the TCRdb table, and some are missing; sequencing was by immunoSEQ multiplex PCR. This table has roughly 200,000 clones, approximately 92% appearing once. The specimen was peripheral blood, collected 28 days after the second dose of the MenACWY control vaccine. Receptor source: an adult who received the MenACWY meningococcal vaccine as a control.

The chain combines TRBV5-1 with TRBJ1-1; D perhaps matches TRBD1 (5 bases). The germline V gene encodes CDR1 SGHRS and CDR2 YFSETQ. V shed 1 base and J shed 2 bases, with 12 bases lying between them. The CDR3 runs 15 residues. The CDR3 sequence is CASSLSPGLNTEAFF. In DNA form, the CDR3 reads TGCGCCAGCAGCTTGAGCCCGGGACTTAACACTGAAGCTTTCTTT.

The CDR3 sequence is CASSPGTTQETQYF. The CDR3 nucleotides read TGTGCCAGCAGCCCAGGGACTACCCAAGAGACCCAGTACTTC. J is TRBJ2-5 and V is TRBV3-1 (or the pseudogene TRBV3-2); 7 bases map to TRBD2. The trim removed 4 bases at V and 1 base at J, leaving 3 bases unmatched. Germline-derived CDR1 and CDR2 are LGHDT and YNNKEL (reference sequence). There are 14 residues in the CDR3.

This clone has just one count. The chain joins TRBV12-5 to TRBJ1-6, with 7 positions matching TRBD1. The V and J ends lost 2 bases and 10 bases, in that order; junction bases with no gene match: 8. CDR1 and CDR2 (germline): LGHNT, FRNRAP. The CDR3 is made up of 15 amino acids. The CDR3 bases are TGTGCTAGTGGTTTGATAACAGGGGCGGGATCACCCCTCCACTTT. It translates to CASGLITGAGSPLHF.

The rearrangement links TRBV2 to TRBJ1-2; D gene unclear. The CDR3 is made up of 17 amino acids. Germline V gene sequence: CDR1 SNHLY, CDR2 FYNNEI. V was cut by 6 bases and J by 5 bases, with 25 bases left in between. The CDR3 reads CASRPPPAQASGYGYTF. CDR3 nucleotide sequence: TGTGCCAGCAGGCCCCCCCCGGCCCAGGCCTCAGGTTATGGCTACACCTTC.

This clone has a single count. The chain combines TRBV3-1 (or the pseudogene TRBV3-2) with TRBJ1-4; TRBD1 might be the D (5 bases). Germline V gene sequence: CDR1 LGHDT, CDR2 YNNKEL (reference sequence). CDR3 length: 15 amino acids. V lost 3 bases and J 7 bases, leaving 15 bases between the germline ends. CDR3 sequence (DNA): TGTGCCAGCAGCCAGTTGGCAGGGAGGGCTGAAAAACTGTTTTTT. It specifies CASSQLAGRAEKLFF.

CDR3 sequence: CASSQGWGGNTQYF. CDR3 DNA sequence: TGTGCCAGCAGTCAAGGGTGGGGCGGAAATACGCAGTATTTT. The chain has TRBV6-2 or TRBV6-3 and TRBJ2-3; D possibly corresponds to TRBD1 (5 bases). Germline CDR1 is MNHEY and CDR2 is SVGEGT. The CDR3 covers 14 residues. Trimming took off 5 bases at V and 7 bases at J, with 16 bases between the two ends.

The rearrangement uses TRBV19 and TRBJ2-5; 13 bases fit TRBD2. This CDR3 region has 16 residues. Germline trimming cut 2 bases from V and 5 bases from J; bases unmatched to any gene: 5. Per the germline V gene, CDR1 is LNHDA and CDR2 is SQIVND (reference sequence). CDR3 region: CASSITSGGAWETQYF. CDR3 nucleotides: TGTGCCAGTAGTATAACTAGCGGGGGGGCCTGGGAGACCCAGTACTTC.

This chain uses TRBV5-1 with TRBJ1-1; 8 bases are shared with TRBD1. The junction had 9 bases not matched to a gene; V was cut back by 5 bases and J by 0 bases. Germline loops: CDR1 SGHRS, CDR2 YFSETQ. The CDR3 is 16 residues long. Here the CDR3 DNA reads TGCGCCAGCAGATGGCAGGGGGGACAGGTGAACACTGAAGCTTTCTTT. This gives the protein CASRWQGGQVNTEAFF.

The chain combines TRBV6-5 with TRBJ2-5; D remains ambiguous. In germline, CDR1 is MNHEY, CDR2 SVGAGI. Trimming shortened V by 1 base and J by 2 bases, and 5 bases separated the two germline ends. This CDR3 comprises 13 residues. In DNA form, the CDR3 reads TGTGCCAGCAGTTACTTCCTTCAAGAGACCCAGTACTTC. This translates into CASSYFLQETQYF.

The chain is built from TRBV12-5 and TRBJ1-6; tentatively, D is TRBD1 (6 bases). The germline gives CDR1 LGHNT, CDR2 FRNRAP. V lost 4 bases to trimming and J lost 12 bases, with 16 bases between them. CDR3 length equals 14 residues. The DNA of the CDR3 is TGTGCTAGTGGTTATGGGGGGGGGCTAAGACCCCTCCACTTT. Protein product: CASGYGGGLRPLHF.

This chain links TRBV2 with TRBJ2-7; 11 bases map to TRBD2. Unmatched junction bases numbered 8, after V lost 4 bases and J lost 6 bases. The germline V gene has CDR1 SNHLY and CDR2 FYNNEI. This CDR3 region has 15 residues. This chain's CDR3 is CASSAELAGAPEQYF. Written as DNA, the CDR3 is TGTGCCAGCAGTGCGGAACTAGCGGGGGCCCCCGAGCAGTACTTC.

The chain employs TRBV4-3 and TRBJ1-6; D unresolved. V was cut by 5 bases and J by 7 bases, with 9 bases left in between. Germline V gene data show CDR1 as LGHNA and CDR2 as YSLEER. The CDR3 totals 13 residues. The CDR3 sequence: CASSGDHNSPLHF. CDR3 nucleotide sequence: TGCGCCAGCAGCGGGGATCACAATTCACCCCTCCACTTT.